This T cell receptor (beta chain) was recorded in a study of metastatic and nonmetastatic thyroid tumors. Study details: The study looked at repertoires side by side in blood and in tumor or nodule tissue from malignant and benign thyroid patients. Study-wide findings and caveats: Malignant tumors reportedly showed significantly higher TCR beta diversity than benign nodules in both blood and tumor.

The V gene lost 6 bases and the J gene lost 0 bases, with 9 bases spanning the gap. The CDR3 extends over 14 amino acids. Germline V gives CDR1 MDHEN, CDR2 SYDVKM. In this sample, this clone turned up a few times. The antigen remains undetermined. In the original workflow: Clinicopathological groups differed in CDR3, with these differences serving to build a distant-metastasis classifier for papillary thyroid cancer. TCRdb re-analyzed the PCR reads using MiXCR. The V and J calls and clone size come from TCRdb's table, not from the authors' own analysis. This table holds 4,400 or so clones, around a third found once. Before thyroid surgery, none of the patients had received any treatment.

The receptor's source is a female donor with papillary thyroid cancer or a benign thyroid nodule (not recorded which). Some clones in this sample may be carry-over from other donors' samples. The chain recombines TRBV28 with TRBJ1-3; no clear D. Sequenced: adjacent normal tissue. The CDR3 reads CASSPRPSGNTIYF. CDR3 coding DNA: TGTGCCAGCAGCCCGCGCCCCTCTGGAAACACCATATATTTT.